Presented here are 7 T cell receptor beta chains from one specimen sequenced in a study of OX40 agonist ivuxolimab in advanced cancers. Here immunoSEQ multiplex PCR was the method, and the copy in TCRdb shows in-frame clones only, minus some. The top ten hold approximately 22% of the sample, which has tens of thousands of clones, over 80% seen once. Material: CD4+ or CD8+ T cells sorted from blood, obtained in a trial of the OX40 agonist ivuxolimab. These receptors were taken from an adult with an advanced solid tumor such as melanoma, head and neck, liver or kidney cancer.

V and J are TRBV19 and TRBJ2-1; 10 bases are shared with TRBD2. The CDR3 runs to 16 residues. V lost 5 bases and J lost 3; bases outside the gene matches: 7. Germline V gene data show CDR1 as LNHDA and CDR2 as SQIVND (reference sequence). The CDR3 protein is CASSFLAGGSYNEQFF. The DNA of the CDR3 is TGTGCCAGTAGTTTTTTAGCGGGGGGAAGCTACAATGAGCAGTTCTTC. The complete variable domain, with remaining parts taken from reference TRBV19 and TRBJ2-1, reads DGGITQSPKYLFRKEGQNVTLSCEQNLNHDAMYWYRQDPGQGLRLIYYSQIVNDFQKGDIAEGYSVSREKKESFPLTVTSAQKNPTAFYLCASSFLAGGSYNEQFFGPGTRLTVL.

The chain employs TRBV5-5 and TRBJ1-2; 7 bases are a match to TRBD1. With V trimmed by 3 bases and J by 3 bases, 5 bases remained unmatched. The CDR3 is 14 residues long. Germline V gene sequence: CDR1 SGHKS, CDR2 YYEKEE (reference sequence). CDR3 in DNA: TGTGCCAGCAGCTCAGGGGGGTCGGACTATGGCTACACCTTC. This codes for CASSSGGSDYGYTF.

This chain links TRBV6-6 with TRBJ1-4; no reliable D call. Deletions cut 0 bases from V and 3 bases from J, with 8 bases between. Per germline, CDR1 MNHNY and CDR2 SVGAGI (reference sequence). This CDR3 has 15 residues. CDR3 sequence (DNA): TGTGCCAGCAGTTACTCGGGCAGCTCTAATGAAAAACTGTTTTTT. This codes for CASSYSGSSNEKLFF.

The V and J genes are TRBV5-1 and TRBJ2-5; maybe TRBD1 (6 bases). Trimming took off 7 bases at V and 2 bases at J, with 9 bases between the two ends. CDR1 and CDR2 (germline): SGHRS, YFSETQ. The CDR3 covers 12 residues. CDR3 sequence reads: CASQGPQETQYF. The CDR3 coding sequence is TGCGCCAGCCAGGGGCCTCAAGAGACCCAGTACTTC.

This clone appeared a few times. The genes are TRBV4-2 and TRBJ1-3, with 9 bases lining up with TRBD1. J lost 4 bases, V lost 0 bases, and 4 bases had no gene match. This CDR3 has 16 amino acids. CDR1 is LGHNA, CDR2 YNFKEQ, per germline. In DNA, the CDR3 is TGTGCCAGCAGCCAAGATGGGACAGGGAGAGGAAACACCATATATTTT. It codes for CASSQDGTGRGNTIYF.

The chain carries TRBV11-2 and TRBJ1-4; the D is unclear. V lost 0 bases and J 5 bases, leaving 7 bases between the germline ends. The germline V gene encodes CDR1 SGHAT and CDR2 FQNNGV. The CDR3 covers 14 residues. The CDR3, as DNA: TGTGCCAGCAGCTTAGACTACAGAAATGAAAAACTGTTTTTT. Amino acid sequence: CASSLDYRNEKLFF.

V and J are TRBV29-1 and TRBJ2-1; D not resolved. Germline-derived CDR1 and CDR2 are SQVTM and ANQGSEA. Deletions cut 6 bases from V and 0 bases from J, with 9 bases between. CDR3 size: 13 residues. CDR3 protein: CSVGLSSYNEQFF. The CDR3 DNA follows: TGCAGCGTGGGTCTTAGCTCCTACAATGAGCAGTTCTTC.